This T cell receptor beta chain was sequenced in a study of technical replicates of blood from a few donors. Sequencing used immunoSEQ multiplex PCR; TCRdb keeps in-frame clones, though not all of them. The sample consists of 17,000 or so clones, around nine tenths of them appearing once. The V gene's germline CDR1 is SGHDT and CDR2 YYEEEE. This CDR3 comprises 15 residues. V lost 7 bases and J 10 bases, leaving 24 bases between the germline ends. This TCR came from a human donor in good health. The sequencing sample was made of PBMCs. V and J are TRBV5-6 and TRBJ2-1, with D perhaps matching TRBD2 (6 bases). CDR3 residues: CASGSVIAALEEQFF. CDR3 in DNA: TGTGCCAGCGGGTCAGTGATAGCGGCTTTAGAAGAGCAGTTCTTC.